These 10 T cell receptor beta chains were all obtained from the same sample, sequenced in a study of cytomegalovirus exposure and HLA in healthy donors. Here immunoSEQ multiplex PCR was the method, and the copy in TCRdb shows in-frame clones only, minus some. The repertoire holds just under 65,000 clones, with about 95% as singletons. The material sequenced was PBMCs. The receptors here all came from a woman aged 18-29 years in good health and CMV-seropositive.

CDR3 protein: CATGRDRAREQYF. CDR3 nucleotides: TGTGCCACCGGGCGGGACAGGGCTCGCGAGCAGTACTTC. The chain combines TRBV15 with TRBJ2-7; 9 bases agree with TRBD1. CDR1 and CDR2 from the germline V gene are LNHNV and YYDKDF (reference sequence). This CDR3 comprises 13 residues. The junction had 8 bases not matched to a gene; V was cut back by 8 bases and J by 6 bases.

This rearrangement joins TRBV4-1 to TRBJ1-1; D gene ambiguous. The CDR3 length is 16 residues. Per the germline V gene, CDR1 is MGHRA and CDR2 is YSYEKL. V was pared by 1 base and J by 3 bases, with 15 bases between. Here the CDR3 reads CASSQVFFQIHTEAFF. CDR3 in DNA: TGCGCCAGCAGCCAAGTTTTTTTCCAGATCCACACTGAAGCTTTCTTT.

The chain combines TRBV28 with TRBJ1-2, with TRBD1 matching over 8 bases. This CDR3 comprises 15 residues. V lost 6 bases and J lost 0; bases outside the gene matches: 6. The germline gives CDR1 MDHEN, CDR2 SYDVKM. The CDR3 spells CASSARQGTNYGYTF. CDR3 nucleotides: TGTGCCAGCAGCGCCCGACAGGGGACTAACTATGGCTACACCTTC.

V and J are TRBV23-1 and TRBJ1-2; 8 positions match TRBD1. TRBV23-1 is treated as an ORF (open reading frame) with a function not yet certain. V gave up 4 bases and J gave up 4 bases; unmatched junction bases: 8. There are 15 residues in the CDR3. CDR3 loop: CASSPLPDRVYGYTF. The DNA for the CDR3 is TGCGCCAGCAGTCCCCTCCCGGACAGGGTCTATGGCTACACCTTC.

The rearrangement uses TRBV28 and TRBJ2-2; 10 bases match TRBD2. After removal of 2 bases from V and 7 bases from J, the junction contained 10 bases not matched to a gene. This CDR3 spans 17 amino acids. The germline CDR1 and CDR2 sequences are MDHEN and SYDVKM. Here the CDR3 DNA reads TGTGCCAGCAGTTTACTAGCGGGGGCGCTCGCGGGCGGGGAGCTGTTTTTT. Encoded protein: CASSLLAGALAGGELFF.

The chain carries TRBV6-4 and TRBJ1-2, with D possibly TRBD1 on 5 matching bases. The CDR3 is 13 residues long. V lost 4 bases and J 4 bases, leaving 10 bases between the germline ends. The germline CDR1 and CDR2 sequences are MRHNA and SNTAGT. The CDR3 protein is CASSVNQGYGYTF. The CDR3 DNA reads TGTGCCAGCAGTGTTAACCAGGGCTATGGCTACACCTTC.

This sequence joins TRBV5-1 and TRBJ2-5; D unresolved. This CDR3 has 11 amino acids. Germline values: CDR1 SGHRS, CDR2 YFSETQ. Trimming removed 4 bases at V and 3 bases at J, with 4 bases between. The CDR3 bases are TGCGCCAGCAGCACAGAAGAGACCCAGTACTTC. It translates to CASSTEETQYF.

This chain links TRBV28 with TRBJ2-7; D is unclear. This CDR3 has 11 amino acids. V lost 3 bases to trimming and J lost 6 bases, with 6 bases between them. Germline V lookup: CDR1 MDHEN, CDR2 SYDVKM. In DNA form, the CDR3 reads TGTGCCAGCAGTTTCTTTAGCGAGCAGTACTTC. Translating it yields CASSFFSEQYF.

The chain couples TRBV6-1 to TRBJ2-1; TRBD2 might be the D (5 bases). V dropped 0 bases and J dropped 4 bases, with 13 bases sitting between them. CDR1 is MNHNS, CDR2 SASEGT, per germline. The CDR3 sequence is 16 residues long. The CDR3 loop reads CASSEAGRTGYNEQFF. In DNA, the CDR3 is TGTGCCAGCAGTGAAGCAGGCCGGACGGGATACAATGAGCAGTTCTTC.

The CDR3 sequence: CASSRSGAHQETQYF. CDR3 sequence (DNA): TGCGCCAGCAGTAGAAGCGGAGCCCACCAAGAGACCCAGTACTTC. V is TRBV5-1 and J is TRBJ2-5; the D gene is possibly TRBD2 (5 bases). CDR1 is SGHRS and CDR2 is YFSETQ in the germline V gene. The CDR3 has 15 amino acids. Deletions cut 5 bases from V and 0 bases from J, with 14 bases between.